Below, 10 T cell receptor beta chains from the same sample are listed, as sequenced in a study of blood T cell repertoires in COVID-19. Assay: immunoSEQ multiplex PCR; the TCRdb copy retains only in-frame clones and omits some. This table holds around 300,000 clones, 75% to 90% found once. Sequencing used PBMCs or T cells enriched from blood (not recorded which). The receptors here all came from a woman between 18 and 29 years old who had recovered from COVID-19.

The gene calls are TRBV27 and TRBJ2-3, with D unresolved. There are 17 residues in the CDR3. V was trimmed by 0 bases and J by 0 bases, leaving 13 bases between them. The germline gives CDR1 MNHEY, CDR2 SMNVEV (reference sequence). CDR3 protein: CASSLSELSTSTDTQYF. The DNA for the CDR3 is TGTGCCAGCAGTTTATCTGAGCTGTCAACTAGCACAGATACGCAGTATTTT.

The CDR3 spells CASSYSSGGYTDTQYF. For the CDR3, the DNA is TGTGCCAGCAGTTACTCGTCGGGGGGGTACACAGATACGCAGTATTTT. This sequence joins TRBV6-5 and TRBJ2-3; 8 nucleotides line up with TRBD2. Germline loops: CDR1 MNHEY, CDR2 SVGAGI. This CDR3 is 16 amino acids long. Trimming removed 0 bases from V and 2 bases from J; junction bases left unmatched: 4.

This clone was detected once. V gene TRBV18 combines with J gene TRBJ2-3; D possibly corresponds to TRBD1 (6 bases). The germline gives CDR1 KGHSH, CDR2 LQKENI. This CDR3 is built from 15 residues. Between the trimmed V and J ends, which lost 6 bases and 4 bases, there was a span of 17 bases. The CDR3 spells CASSPGTRWADTQYF. CDR3 in DNA: TGTGCCAGCTCCCCCGGGACAAGATGGGCAGATACGCAGTATTTT.

This rearrangement joins TRBV19 to TRBJ2-7, with D perhaps TRBD1 (6 bases). V was clipped by 1 base and J by 5 bases, with 24 bases between them. The CDR3 is 18 amino acids. Germline values: CDR1 LNHDA, CDR2 SQIVND (reference sequence). The DNA for the CDR3 is TGTGCCAGTAGTATAGTTATCCTGACGTACGGACAGAAGAACGAGCAGTACTTC. Its translation is CASSIVILTYGQKNEQYF.

The chain uses TRBV11-2 and TRBJ1-2, with TRBD1 matching 10 bases. The germline V gene encodes CDR1 SGHAT and CDR2 FQNNGV. The CDR3 has 16 amino acids. Trimming took 5 bases from V and 4 from J; bases not matched to a gene: 10. CDR3 loop: CASSPTDRGRVYGYTF. In DNA form, the CDR3 reads TGTGCCAGCAGCCCGACCGACAGGGGGCGCGTCTATGGCTACACCTTC.

Turning to this clone: At one of its ends the junction is not consistent with the germline gene, which may arise from a read error. The CDR3 is CATAVGTDTQYF. CDR3 DNA sequence: TGTGCCACAGCGGTCGGCACGGATACGCAGTATTTT. The rearrangement joins TRBV4-2 to TRBJ2-3; the D gene is possibly TRBD2 (5 bases). Germline loops: CDR1 LGHNA, CDR2 YNFKEQ. This CDR3 spans 12 amino acids.

V gene TRBV21-1 combines with J gene TRBJ2-3; TRBD1 is the table's D call, not checked against the DNA. TRBV21-1 is tagged as a pseudogene. The CDR3 length is 14 residues. CDR3 in DNA: TGTGCCAGCAGAAAGGTCAGGGTGTGCGATACGCAGTATTTT. Its protein is CASRKVRVCDTQYF.

This chain links TRBV9 with TRBJ2-1, with D maybe TRBD1 (6 bases). Germline CDR1 SGDLS, CDR2 YYNGEE. Between the trimmed V and J ends, which lost 3 bases and 5 bases, there was a span of 27 bases. There are 19 residues in the CDR3. CDR3 protein: CASSGRGQGRGERNNEQFF. CDR3 DNA: TGTGCCAGCAGCGGACGCGGGCAGGGGAGAGGGGAAAGGAACAATGAGCAGTTCTTC.

This clone was detected only a few times. This chain links TRBV2 with TRBJ1-6; 9 bases align to TRBD1. Trimming cost V 3 bases and J 10 bases; bases outside gene matches: 10. There are 16 residues in the CDR3. The germline CDR1 and CDR2 sequences are SNHLY and FYNNEI. The CDR3 loop reads CASSDYFGTGNSPLHF. DNA of the CDR3: TGTGCCAGCAGTGATTACTTCGGGACAGGGAACTCACCCCTCCACTTT.

This chain links TRBV2 with TRBJ2-7; D may be TRBD2 (6 bases). CDR1 is SNHLY, CDR2 FYNNEI, per germline. The CDR3 loop spans 13 amino acids. V lost 7 bases and J 0 bases, leaving 10 bases between the germline ends. CDR3 sequence (DNA): TGTGCCAGCATTAGCGGTCCCTCCTACGAGCAGTACTTC. This encodes CASISGPSYEQYF.